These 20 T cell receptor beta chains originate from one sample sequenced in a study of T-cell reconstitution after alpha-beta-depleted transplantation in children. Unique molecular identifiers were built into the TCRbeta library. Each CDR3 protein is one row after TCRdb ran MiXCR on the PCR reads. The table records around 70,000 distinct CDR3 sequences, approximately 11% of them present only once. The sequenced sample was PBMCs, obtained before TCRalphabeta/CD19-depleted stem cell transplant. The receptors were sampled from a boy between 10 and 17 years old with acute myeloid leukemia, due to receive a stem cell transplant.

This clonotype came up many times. This CDR3 is CASSQTDSVSYPYNEQFF. CDR3 nucleotides: TGTGCCAGCAGCCAAACGGACAGTGTGTCGTACCCCTACAATGAGCAGTTCTTC. The genes are TRBV4-2 and TRBJ2-1; D perhaps matches TRBD1 (6 bases). The V gene's germline CDR1 is LGHNA and CDR2 YNFKEQ. V was clipped by 2 bases and J by 2 bases, with 19 bases between them. The CDR3 extends over 18 amino acids.

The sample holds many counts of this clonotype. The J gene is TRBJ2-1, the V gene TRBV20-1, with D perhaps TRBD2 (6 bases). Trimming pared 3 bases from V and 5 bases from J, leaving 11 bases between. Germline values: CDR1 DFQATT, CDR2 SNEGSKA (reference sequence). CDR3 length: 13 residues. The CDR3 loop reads CSASRGFDNEQFF. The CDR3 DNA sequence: TGCAGTGCTAGTCGGGGGTTCGACAATGAGCAGTTCTTC.

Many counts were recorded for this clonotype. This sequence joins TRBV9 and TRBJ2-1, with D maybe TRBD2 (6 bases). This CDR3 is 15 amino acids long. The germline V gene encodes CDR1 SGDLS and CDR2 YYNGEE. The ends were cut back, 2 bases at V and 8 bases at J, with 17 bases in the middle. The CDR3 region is CASSVTGAVRDEQFF. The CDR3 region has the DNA TGTGCCAGCAGCGTTACGGGAGCGGTCCGGGATGAGCAGTTCTTC.

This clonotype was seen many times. The CDR3 DNA reads TGTGCCATCAGGGAGGGGACCGACTATGGCTACACCTTC. The encoded protein is CAIREGTDYGYTF. This chain connects TRBV10-3 to TRBJ1-2; tentatively, D is TRBD1 (5 bases). This CDR3 is 13 amino acids long. Trimming cost V 6 bases and J 3 bases, with 11 bases left between them. The germline V gene encodes CDR1 ENHRY and CDR2 SYGVKD.

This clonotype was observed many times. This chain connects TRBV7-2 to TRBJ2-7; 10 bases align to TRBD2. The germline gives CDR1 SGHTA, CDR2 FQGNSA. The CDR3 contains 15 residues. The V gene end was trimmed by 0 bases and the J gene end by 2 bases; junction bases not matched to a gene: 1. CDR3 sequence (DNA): TGTGCCAGCAGCTTAGCCGGGACTAGCGCCTACGAGCAGTACTTC. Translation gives CASSLAGTSAYEQYF.

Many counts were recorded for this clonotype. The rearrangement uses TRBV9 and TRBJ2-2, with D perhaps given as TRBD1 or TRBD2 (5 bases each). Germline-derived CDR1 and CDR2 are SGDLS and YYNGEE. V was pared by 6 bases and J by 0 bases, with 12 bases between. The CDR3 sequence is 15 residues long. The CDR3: CASTEQDSNTGELFF. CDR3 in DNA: TGTGCCAGCACCGAACAGGACTCGAACACCGGGGAGCTGTTTTTT. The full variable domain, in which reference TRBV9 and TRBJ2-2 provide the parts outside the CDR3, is DSGVTQTPKHLITATGQRVTLRCSPRSGDLSVYWYQQSLDQGLQFLIQYYNGEERAKGNILERFSAQQFPDLHSELNLSSLELGDSALYFCASTEQDSNTGELFFGEGSRLTVL.

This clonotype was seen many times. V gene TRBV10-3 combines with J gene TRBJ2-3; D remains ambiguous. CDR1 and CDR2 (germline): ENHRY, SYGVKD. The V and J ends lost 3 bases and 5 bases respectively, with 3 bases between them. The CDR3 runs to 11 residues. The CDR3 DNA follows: TGTGCCATCAGTGAAAGAGATACGCAGTATTTT. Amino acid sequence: CAISERDTQYF.

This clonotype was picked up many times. The CDR3 region is CASRRAGGQAHNEQFF. CDR3 nucleotides: TGTGCCAGCAGGCGAGCGGGGGGCCAAGCTCACAATGAGCAGTTCTTC. The chain recombines TRBV5-6 with TRBJ2-1; 9 nucleotides agree with TRBD2. Unmatched junction bases numbered 11, after V lost 5 bases and J lost 5 bases. CDR3 length equals 16 residues. The germline V gene has CDR1 SGHDT and CDR2 YYEEEE. Full variable domain (outside the CDR3, taken from reference TRBV5-6 and TRBJ2-1): DAGVTQSPTHLIKTRGQQVTLRCSPKSGHDTVSWYQQALGQGPQFIFQYYEEEERQRGNFPDRFSGHQFPNYSSELNVNALLLGDSALYLCASRRAGGQAHNEQFFGPGTRLTVL.

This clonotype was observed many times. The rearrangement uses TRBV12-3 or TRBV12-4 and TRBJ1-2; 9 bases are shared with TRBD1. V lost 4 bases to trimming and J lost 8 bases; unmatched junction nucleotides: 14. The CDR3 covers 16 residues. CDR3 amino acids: CASSSPRDRVGGGYTF. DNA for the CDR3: TGTGCCAGCAGTTCCCCCCGGGACAGGGTAGGCGGCGGCTACACCTTC.

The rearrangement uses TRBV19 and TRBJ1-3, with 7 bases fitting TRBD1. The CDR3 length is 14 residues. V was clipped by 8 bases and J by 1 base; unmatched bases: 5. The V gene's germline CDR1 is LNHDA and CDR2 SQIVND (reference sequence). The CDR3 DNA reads TGTGCCAGTCGACAGGGATGGTCTGGAAACACCATATATTTT. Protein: CASRQGWSGNTIYF.

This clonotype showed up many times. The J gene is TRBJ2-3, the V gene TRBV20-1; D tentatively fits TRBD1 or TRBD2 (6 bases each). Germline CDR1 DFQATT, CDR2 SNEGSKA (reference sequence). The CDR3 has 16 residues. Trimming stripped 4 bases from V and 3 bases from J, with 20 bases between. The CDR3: CSAIPGHLGRTDTQYF. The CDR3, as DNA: TGCAGTGCTATTCCGGGACATTTGGGGAGGACAGATACGCAGTATTTT.

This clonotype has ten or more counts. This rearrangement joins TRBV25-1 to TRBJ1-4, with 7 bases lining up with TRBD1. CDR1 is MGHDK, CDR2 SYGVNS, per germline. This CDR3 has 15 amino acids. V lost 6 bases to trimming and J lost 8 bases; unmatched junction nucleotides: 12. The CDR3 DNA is TGTGCCAGCAGCGCCCTCTCAGGGGGAACCGAAAAACTGTTTTTT. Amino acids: CASSALSGGTEKLFF.

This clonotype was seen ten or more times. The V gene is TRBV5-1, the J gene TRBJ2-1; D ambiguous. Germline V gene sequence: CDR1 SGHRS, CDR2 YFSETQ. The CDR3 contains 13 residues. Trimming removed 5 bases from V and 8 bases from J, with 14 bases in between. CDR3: CASRPAPGDEQFF. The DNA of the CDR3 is TGCGCCAGCAGGCCGGCCCCGGGCGATGAGCAGTTCTTC.

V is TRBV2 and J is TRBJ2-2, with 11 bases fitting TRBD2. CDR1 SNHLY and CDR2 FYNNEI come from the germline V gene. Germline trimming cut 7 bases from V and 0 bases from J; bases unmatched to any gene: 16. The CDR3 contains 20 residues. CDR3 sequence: CASTDGASGRPIPNTGELFF. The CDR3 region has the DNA TGTGCCAGCACCGATGGGGCTAGCGGGAGGCCTATACCGAACACCGGGGAGCTGTTTTTT.

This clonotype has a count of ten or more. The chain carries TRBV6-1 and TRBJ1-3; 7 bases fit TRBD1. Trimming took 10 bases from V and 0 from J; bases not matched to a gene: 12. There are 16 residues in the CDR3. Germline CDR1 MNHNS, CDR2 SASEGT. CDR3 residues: CATLRQGEPSGNTIYF. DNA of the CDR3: TGTGCCACACTGAGACAGGGAGAACCCTCTGGAAACACCATATATTTT.

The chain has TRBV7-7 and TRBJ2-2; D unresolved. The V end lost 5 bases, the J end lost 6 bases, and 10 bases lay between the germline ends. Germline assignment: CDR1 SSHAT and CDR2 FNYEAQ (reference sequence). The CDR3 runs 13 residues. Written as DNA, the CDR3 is TGTGCCAGCAGCCCCGTGGTCGCCGGGGAGCTGTTTTTT. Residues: CASSPVVAGELFF.

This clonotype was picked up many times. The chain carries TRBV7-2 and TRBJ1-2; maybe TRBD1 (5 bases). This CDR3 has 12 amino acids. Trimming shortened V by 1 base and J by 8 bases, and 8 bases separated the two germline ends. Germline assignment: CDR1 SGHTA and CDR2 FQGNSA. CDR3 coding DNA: TGTGCCAGCAGCTTAGAAACAGGCGGCTACACCTTC. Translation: CASSLETGGYTF.

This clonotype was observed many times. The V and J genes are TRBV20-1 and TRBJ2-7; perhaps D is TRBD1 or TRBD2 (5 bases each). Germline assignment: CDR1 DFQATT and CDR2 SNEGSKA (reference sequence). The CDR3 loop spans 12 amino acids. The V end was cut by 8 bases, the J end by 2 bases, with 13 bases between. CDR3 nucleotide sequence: TGCAGTACACACCGGGGCCCCTACGAGCAGTACTTC. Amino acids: CSTHRGPYEQYF.

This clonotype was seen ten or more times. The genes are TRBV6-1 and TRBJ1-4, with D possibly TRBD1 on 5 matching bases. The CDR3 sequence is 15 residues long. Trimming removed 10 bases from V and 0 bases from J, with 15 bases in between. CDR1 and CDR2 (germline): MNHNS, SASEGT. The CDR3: CATLGRWATNEKLFF. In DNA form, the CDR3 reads TGTGCCACCCTGGGACGGTGGGCAACTAATGAAAAACTGTTTTTT.

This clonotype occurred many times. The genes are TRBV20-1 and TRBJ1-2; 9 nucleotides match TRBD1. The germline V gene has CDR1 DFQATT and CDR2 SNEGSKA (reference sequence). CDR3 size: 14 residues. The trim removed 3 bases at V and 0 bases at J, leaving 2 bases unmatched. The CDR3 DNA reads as TGCAGTGCTAGGGGACAGGGCTCTAACTATGGCTACACCTTC. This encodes CSARGQGSNYGYTF.